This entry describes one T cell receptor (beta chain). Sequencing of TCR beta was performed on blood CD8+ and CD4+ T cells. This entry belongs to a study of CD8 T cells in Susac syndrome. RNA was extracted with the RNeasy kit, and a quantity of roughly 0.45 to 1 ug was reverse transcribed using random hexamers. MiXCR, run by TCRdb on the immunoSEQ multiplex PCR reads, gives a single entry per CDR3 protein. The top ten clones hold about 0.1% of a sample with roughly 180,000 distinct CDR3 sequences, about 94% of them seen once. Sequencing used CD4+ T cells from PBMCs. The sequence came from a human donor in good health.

DNA of the CDR3: TGTGCCTGGAGTCCAGCGCCGTCTAGGAATGAGCAGTTCTTC. It encodes CAWSPAPSRNEQFF. The chain links TRBV30 to TRBJ2-1; D is unclear. From germline, CDR1 is GTSNPN and CDR2 SVGIG (reference sequence). The CDR3 totals 14 residues. Trimming pared 2 bases from V and 7 bases from J, leaving 15 bases between.